A single sample gave rise to the 30 T cell receptor beta chains below, sequenced in a study of blood T cell repertoires in COVID-19. Assay: immunoSEQ multiplex PCR; the TCRdb copy retains only in-frame clones and omits some. The profile covers some 300,000 clones, with about nine tenths appearing a single time and roughly 8.9% taken by the ten largest. What was sequenced was PBMCs or T cells enriched from blood (not recorded which). The receptors here all came from a middle-aged woman who had recovered from COVID-19.

The chain couples TRBV4-3 to TRBJ1-4; D is possibly TRBD1 (5 bases). Germline V gene data show CDR1 as LGHNA and CDR2 as YSLEER. V lost 5 bases and J lost 14, with 21 bases in between. The CDR3 consists of 14 residues. CDR3 sequence (DNA): TGCGCCAGCAGCTCGGGTCAGGGATCTTTCGGGCTGTTTTTT. Protein sequence: CASSSGQGSFGLFF.

This sequence joins TRBV6-5 and TRBJ1-4; D not resolved. V was pared by 2 bases and J by 10 bases, with 11 bases between. CDR3 length: 13 residues. CDR1 MNHEY and CDR2 SVGAGI come from the germline V gene. The CDR3 sequence: CASSYATGGKLFF. Written as DNA, the CDR3 is TGTGCCAGCAGTTACGCCACGGGAGGAAAACTGTTTTTT.

This chain connects TRBV5-4 to TRBJ2-3; D not resolved. The CDR3 spans 13 residues. Germline lookup yields CDR1 SGHNT and CDR2 YYREEE (reference sequence). V was cut by 4 bases and J by 6 bases, with 12 bases left in between. This CDR3 reads CASSNTMGDTQYF. CDR3 in DNA: TGTGCCAGCAGCAACACAATGGGCGATACGCAGTATTTT.

The gene calls are TRBV24-1 and TRBJ2-7; TRBD1 aligns across 7 bases. V lost 9 bases, J lost 5 bases, and 9 bases stayed unmatched. The CDR3 sequence is 13 residues long. Germline V gene sequence: CDR1 KGHDR, CDR2 SFDVKD. As DNA, the CDR3 is TGTGCCACCCGGGACAGAAATACTCACGAGCAGTACTTC. Its protein product is CATRDRNTHEQYF.

The genes are TRBV29-1 and TRBJ1-1; D remains ambiguous. Germline V lookup: CDR1 SQVTM, CDR2 ANQGSEA. This CDR3 is built from 10 residues. V was shortened by 6 bases and J by 3 bases, with 5 bases between the two germline ends. The CDR3 loop is CSVLHTEAFF. CDR3 coding DNA: TGCAGCGTACTCCACACTGAAGCTTTCTTT.

This chain links TRBV7-2 with TRBJ2-5; 7 nucleotides line up with TRBD2. V gave up 2 bases and J gave up 5 bases; unmatched junction bases: 5. The CDR3 sequence is 14 residues long. CDR1 and CDR2 from the germline V gene are SGHTA and FQGNSA. CDR3 region: CASSLSGDYETQYF. The CDR3 region has the DNA TGTGCCAGCAGCTTAAGCGGGGACTACGAGACCCAGTACTTC.

The chain uses TRBV7-8 and TRBJ2-2; weak D call: TRBD1 (6 bases). Trimming removed 5 bases from V and 3 bases from J, with 13 bases in between. Germline V lookup: CDR1 SGHVS, CDR2 FQNEAQ. The CDR3 totals 15 residues. The CDR3 DNA sequence: TGTGCCAGCAGCGTGGCGAACAGGGACACCGGGGAGCTGTTTTTT. It specifies CASSVANRDTGELFF.

The V gene is TRBV19, the J gene TRBJ1-2, with a weak D call TRBD1 (5 bases). CDR1 is LNHDA and CDR2 is SQIVND in the germline V gene (reference sequence). The V end was cut by 3 bases, the J end by 2 bases, with 16 bases between. There are 16 residues in the CDR3. CDR3 sequence: CASSMRKGRGNYGYTF. CDR3 in DNA: TGTGCCAGTAGTATGAGAAAGGGAAGGGGAAACTATGGCTACACCTTC.

This rearrangement joins TRBV27 to TRBJ1-2, with 11 bases aligning to TRBD1. V trimming: 6 bases; J trimming: 2 bases; junction bases outside the gene matches: 11. Per the germline V gene, CDR1 is MNHEY and CDR2 is SMNVEV (reference sequence). CDR3 size: 17 residues. The CDR3 is CASSFRTGGEKNYGYTF. The DNA for the CDR3 is TGTGCCAGCAGCTTTAGGACAGGGGGCGAGAAAAACTATGGCTACACCTTC.

This clone was seen just once. Other nucleotide sequences from this sample produce the same CDR3. The chain couples TRBV27 to TRBJ2-1; 9 positions match TRBD2. The CDR3 has 15 amino acids. Germline V gene sequence: CDR1 MNHEY, CDR2 SMNVEV (reference sequence). V trimming: 6 bases; J trimming: 0 bases; junction bases outside the gene matches: 3. CDR3 region: CASSLAGSSYNEQFF. As DNA, the CDR3 is TGTGCCAGCAGCCTAGCGGGGAGCTCCTACAATGAGCAGTTCTTC.

The chain links TRBV3-1 (or the pseudogene TRBV3-2) to TRBJ2-3; tentative D call: TRBD2 (5 bases). CDR1 is LGHDT, CDR2 YNNKEL, per germline (reference sequence). The CDR3 loop spans 17 amino acids. V lost 5 bases, J lost 1 base, and 19 bases lay in between. Written as DNA, the CDR3 is TGTGCCAGCAGCGCCTCAGGAGATCCGAGGGGCACAGATACGCAGTATTTT. Its translation: CASSASGDPRGTDTQYF.

The CDR3 spells CASSPISGHEQYF. DNA of the CDR3: TGTGCCAGCAGCCCTATATCAGGGCACGAGCAGTACTTC. The V call is TRBV7-3, the J call TRBJ2-7; TRBD1 is a possible D gene (5 bases). V was cut by 5 bases and J by 5 bases, with 13 bases left in between. The CDR3 loop spans 13 amino acids. CDR1 and CDR2 (germline): SGHTA, FQGTGA.

V and J are TRBV28 and TRBJ1-2, with unresolved D. V lost 4 bases to trimming and J lost 2 bases, with 8 bases between them. The CDR3 consists of 13 residues. Germline V gene sequence: CDR1 MDHEN, CDR2 SYDVKM. The CDR3 sequence: CASSSGLNYGYTF. CDR3 nucleotides: TGTGCCAGCAGTTCCGGACTAAACTATGGCTACACCTTC.

The table lists this clone with a few counts. This rearrangement joins TRBV19 to TRBJ2-2, with 7 bases aligning to TRBD2. Trimming cost V 6 bases and J 4 bases; bases outside gene matches: 5. The CDR3 spans 14 residues. The germline CDR1 and CDR2 sequences are LNHDA and SQIVND (reference sequence). CDR3: CASSFSGPTGELFF. CDR3 nucleotides: TGTGCCAGTAGCTTTAGCGGGCCCACCGGGGAGCTGTTTTTT.

The J gene is TRBJ2-7, the V gene TRBV23-1, with D unresolved. TRBV23-1 is assigned to the ORF class and has an uncertain function. The CDR3 length is 15 residues. The germline V and J ends were trimmed by 2 bases and 5 bases, with 16 bases remaining between them. Here the CDR3 reads CASSQVSVQLHEQYF. CDR3 DNA: TGCGCCAGCAGTCAAGTTTCAGTTCAGTTACACGAGCAGTACTTC.

The chain has TRBV19 and TRBJ1-5; tentatively, D is TRBD1 (5 bases). V gave up 8 bases and J gave up 5 bases, with 13 bases separating them. The CDR3 is 13 residues long. CDR1 is LNHDA and CDR2 is SQIVND in the germline V gene (reference sequence). This chain's CDR3 is CASSQGSYQPQHF. DNA of the CDR3: TGTGCCAGTTCGCAGGGCTCTTATCAGCCCCAGCATTTT.

The V and J genes are TRBV7-9 and TRBJ1-5; D gene ambiguous. CDR3 length: 14 amino acids. Germline values: CDR1 SEHNR, CDR2 FQNEAQ (reference sequence). V gave up 5 bases and J gave up 5 bases, with 13 bases separating them. The CDR3 DNA sequence: TGTGCCAGCAGCCTCGCAGGAGGGCATCAGCCCCAGCATTTT. It encodes CASSLAGGHQPQHF.

The J gene is TRBJ1-3, the V gene TRBV5-6; a weak D match, TRBD1 (6 bases). V was cut by 6 bases and J by 4 bases, with 20 bases left in between. CDR3 length: 16 amino acids. Looked up from germline, CDR1 is SGHDT and CDR2 is YYEEEE. The CDR3 here is CASTSNPGTFGNTIYF. CDR3 DNA sequence: TGTGCCAGCACCTCCAACCCCGGGACATTCGGAAACACCATATATTTT.

The V and J genes are TRBV15 and TRBJ2-7; TRBD1 matches 9 bases. The CDR3 is 18 amino acids. The V and J ends lost 3 bases and 3 bases, in that order; junction bases with no gene match: 15. Germline lookup yields CDR1 LNHNV and CDR2 YYDKDF (reference sequence). CDR3 coding DNA: TGTGCCACCAGCAGGCGGGACAGGGAGGTTGGCCTCTACTACGAGCAGTACTTC. As protein: CATSRRDREVGLYYEQYF.

The J gene is TRBJ2-2, the V gene TRBV5-6; the match to TRBD1 covers 10 bases. This CDR3 contains 16 residues. In germline, CDR1 is SGHDT, CDR2 YYEEEE. The junction had 5 bases not matched to a gene; V was cut back by 4 bases and J by 2 bases. CDR3 in amino acids: CASSPDRGLNTGELFF. The CDR3 DNA sequence: TGTGCCAGCAGCCCAGACAGGGGGCTCAACACCGGGGAGCTGTTTTTT. The whole variable domain, filled in from reference TRBV5-6 and TRBJ2-2, reads DAGVTQSPTHLIKTRGQQVTLRCSPKSGHDTVSWYQQALGQGPQFIFQYYEEEERQRGNFPDRFSGHQFPNYSSELNVNALLLGDSALYLCASSPDRGLNTGELFFGEGSRLTVL.

The gene calls are TRBV19 and TRBJ1-5, with D possibly TRBD1 on 5 matching bases. Trimming left V 11 bases short and J 4 bases short, with 18 bases between. This CDR3 is built from 14 residues. CDR1 is LNHDA, CDR2 SQIVND, per germline (reference sequence). The CDR3 here is CAAGSAGGNQPQHF. CDR3 in DNA: TGTGCCGCGGGGTCGGCGGGGGGAAATCAGCCCCAGCATTTT. The variable domain in full, with the rest retrieved from reference TRBV19 and TRBJ1-5, is DGGITQSPKYLFRKEGQNVTLSCEQNLNHDAMYWYRQDPGQGLRLIYYSQIVNDFQKGDIAEGYSVSREKKESFPLTVTSAQKNPTAFYLCAAGSAGGNQPQHFGDGTRLSIL.

Only a few counts were recorded for this clone. This rearrangement joins TRBV7-3 to TRBJ2-2; 7 positions match TRBD1. Germline CDR1 is SGHTA and CDR2 is FQGTGA. After removal of 8 bases from V and 1 base from J, the junction contained 7 bases not matched to a gene. The CDR3 consists of 15 residues. CDR3 loop: CASSLGDRNTGELFF. The CDR3 nucleotides are TGTGCCAGCTCTTTAGGGGACAGGAACACCGGGGAGCTGTTTTTT.

The chain combines TRBV6-5 with TRBJ1-2; TRBD1 aligns across 9 bases. V shed 0 bases and J 4 bases; nucleotides not matched to a gene: 3. The CDR3 is 15 residues long. Germline V gives CDR1 MNHEY, CDR2 SVGAGI. The CDR3 sequence is CASSYSGQGSYGYTF. The CDR3 bases are TGTGCCAGCAGTTACTCCGGACAGGGGTCCTATGGCTACACCTTC.

The V and J genes are TRBV9 and TRBJ1-6; TRBD1 might be the D (5 bases). Trimming removed 3 bases at V and 9 bases at J, with 28 bases between. The CDR3 is 19 amino acids. Germline loops: CDR1 SGDLS, CDR2 YYNGEE. CDR3 region: CASSADGATAGGSFSPLHF. CDR3 nucleotide sequence: TGTGCCAGCAGCGCCGATGGGGCCACCGCCGGGGGGTCCTTTTCACCCCTCCACTTT.

The V and J genes are TRBV11-3 and TRBJ1-1; no reliable D call. The CDR3 has 13 residues. Germline V gene data show CDR1 as SGHNT and CDR2 as YENEEA. V lost 2 bases to trimming and J lost 7 bases, with 11 bases between them. As DNA, the CDR3 is TGTGCCAGCAGCTTAAGTTCAGGTGGTGAAGCTTTCTTT. It encodes CASSLSSGGEAFF.

The chain joins TRBV4-3 to TRBJ1-2; D is possibly TRBD1 (6 bases). From germline, CDR1 is LGHNA and CDR2 YSLEER. The CDR3 length is 16 residues. Trimming left V 0 bases short and J 6 bases short, with 17 bases between. CDR3 sequence reads: CASSQDSGGRAHGYTF. The CDR3 DNA follows: TGCGCCAGCAGCCAAGATAGTGGGGGCAGGGCTCATGGCTACACCTTC.

V gene TRBV5-1 combines with J gene TRBJ2-5; D possibly uses TRBD1 or TRBD2 (6 bases each). The CDR3 length is 15 residues. CDR1 is SGHRS, CDR2 YFSETQ, per germline. V gave up 4 bases and J gave up 0 bases, with 13 bases separating them. In DNA form, the CDR3 reads TGCGCCAGCAGCCTGGGGGGCAGCTACCAAGAGACCCAGTACTTC. The encoded protein is CASSLGGSYQETQYF.

The chain combines TRBV7-4 with TRBJ1-1; D perhaps matches TRBD1 (6 bases). Trimming removed 3 bases at V and 0 bases at J, with 26 bases between. The CDR3 is 20 residues long. Germline assignment: CDR1 SGHVT and CDR2 SQSDAQ. CDR3 loop: CASSFLALLRTETLNTEAFF. The CDR3 nucleotides are TGTGCCAGCAGCTTTCTAGCCTTGCTCCGGACAGAGACATTGAACACTGAAGCTTTCTTT.

This rearrangement joins TRBV2 to TRBJ2-2; the D gene is possibly TRBD2 (6 bases). Looked up from germline, CDR1 is SNHLY and CDR2 is FYNNEI. The CDR3 length is 13 residues. Between the trimmed V and J ends, which lost 10 bases and 1 base, there was a span of 10 bases. The CDR3 DNA reads TGTGCCACCTGGCGGGGGAACACCGGGGAGCTGTTTTTT. It translates to CATWRGNTGELFF.

The chain combines TRBV24-1 with TRBJ2-2; 7 nucleotides match TRBD2. J was trimmed by 7 bases and V by 5 bases; bases with no gene match: 12. CDR3 length: 16 amino acids. CDR1 and CDR2 from the germline V gene are KGHDR and SFDVKD. This CDR3 is CATSGTPGLFDGELFF. In DNA, the CDR3 is TGTGCCACCAGTGGCACTCCGGGACTATTCGACGGGGAGCTGTTTTTT.